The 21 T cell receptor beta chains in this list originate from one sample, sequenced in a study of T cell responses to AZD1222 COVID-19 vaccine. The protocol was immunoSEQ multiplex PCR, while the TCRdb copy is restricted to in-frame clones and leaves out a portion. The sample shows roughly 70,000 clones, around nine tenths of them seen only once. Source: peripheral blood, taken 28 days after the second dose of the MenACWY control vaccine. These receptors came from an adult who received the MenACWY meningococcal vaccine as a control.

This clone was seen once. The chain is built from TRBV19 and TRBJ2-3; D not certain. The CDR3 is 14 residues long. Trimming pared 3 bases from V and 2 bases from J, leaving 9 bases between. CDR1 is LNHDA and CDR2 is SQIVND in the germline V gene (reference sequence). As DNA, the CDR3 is TGTGCCAGTAGTATTGGAGTGGCCACAGATACGCAGTATTTT. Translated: CASSIGVATDTQYF.

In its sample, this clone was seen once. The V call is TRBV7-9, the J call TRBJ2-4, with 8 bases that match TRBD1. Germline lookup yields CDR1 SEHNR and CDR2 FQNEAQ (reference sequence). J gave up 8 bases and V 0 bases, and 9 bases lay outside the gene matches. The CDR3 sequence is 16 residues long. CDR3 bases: TGTGCCAGCAGCTTAGCGCTTGACAGGGGAAGGGACATTCAGTACTTC. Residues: CASSLALDRGRDIQYF.

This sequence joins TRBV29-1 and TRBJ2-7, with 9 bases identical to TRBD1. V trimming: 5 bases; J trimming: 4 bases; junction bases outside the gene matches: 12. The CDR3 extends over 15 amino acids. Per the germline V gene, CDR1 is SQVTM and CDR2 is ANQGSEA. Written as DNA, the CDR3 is TGCAGCGTTCAAACCCGGGACAGGGCTATATACGAGCAGTACTTC. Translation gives CSVQTRDRAIYEQYF.

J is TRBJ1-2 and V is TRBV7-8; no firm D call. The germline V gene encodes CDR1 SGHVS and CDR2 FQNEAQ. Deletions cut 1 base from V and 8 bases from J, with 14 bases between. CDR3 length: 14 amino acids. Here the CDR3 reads CASSLETGLRGYTF. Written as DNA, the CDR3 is TGTGCCAGCAGCTTAGAGACGGGCCTTCGCGGCTACACCTTC.

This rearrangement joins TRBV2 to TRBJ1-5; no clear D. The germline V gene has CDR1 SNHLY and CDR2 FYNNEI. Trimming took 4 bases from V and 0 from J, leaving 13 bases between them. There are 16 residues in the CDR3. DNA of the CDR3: TGTGCCAGCAGTGTAGGGCAGAGATATAGCAATCAGCCCCAGCATTTT. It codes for CASSVGQRYSNQPQHF. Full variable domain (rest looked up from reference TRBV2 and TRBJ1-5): EPEVTQTPSHQVTQMGQEVILRCVPISNHLYFYWYRQILGQKVEFLVSFYNNEISEKSEIFDDQFSVERPDGSNFTLKIRSTKLEDSAMYFCASSVGQRYSNQPQHFGDGTRLSIL.

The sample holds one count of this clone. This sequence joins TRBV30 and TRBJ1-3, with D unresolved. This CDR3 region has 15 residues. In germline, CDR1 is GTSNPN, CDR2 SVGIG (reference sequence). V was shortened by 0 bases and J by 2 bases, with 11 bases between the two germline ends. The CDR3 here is CAWSVLGSAGNTIYF. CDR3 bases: TGTGCCTGGAGTGTCCTCGGGAGCGCTGGAAACACCATATATTTT. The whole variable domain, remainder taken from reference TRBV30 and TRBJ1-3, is SQTIHQWPATLVQPVGSPLSLECTVEGTSNPNLYWYRQAAGRGLQLLFYSVGIGQISSEVPQNLSASRPQDRQFILSSKKLLLSDSGFYLCAWSVLGSAGNTIYFGEGSWLTVV.

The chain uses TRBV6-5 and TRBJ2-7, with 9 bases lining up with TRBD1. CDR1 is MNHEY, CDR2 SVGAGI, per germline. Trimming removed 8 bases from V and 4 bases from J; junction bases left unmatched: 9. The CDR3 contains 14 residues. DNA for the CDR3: TGTGCCAGCCGAGCAGCGGACAGGGGATACGAGCAGTACTTC. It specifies CASRAADRGYEQYF.

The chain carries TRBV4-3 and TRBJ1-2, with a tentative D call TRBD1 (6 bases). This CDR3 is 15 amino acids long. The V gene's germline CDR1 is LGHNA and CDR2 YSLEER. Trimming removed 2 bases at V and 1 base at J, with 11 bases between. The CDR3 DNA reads TGCGCCAGCAGCCAACTTCAACAGGGTAACTATGGCTACACCTTC. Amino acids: CASSQLQQGNYGYTF.

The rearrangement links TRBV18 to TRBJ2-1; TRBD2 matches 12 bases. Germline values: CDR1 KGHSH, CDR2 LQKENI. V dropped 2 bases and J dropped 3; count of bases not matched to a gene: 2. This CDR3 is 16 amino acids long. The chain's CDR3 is CASSPRTSGIYNEQFF. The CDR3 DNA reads TGTGCCAGCTCACCAAGGACTAGCGGGATCTACAATGAGCAGTTCTTC.

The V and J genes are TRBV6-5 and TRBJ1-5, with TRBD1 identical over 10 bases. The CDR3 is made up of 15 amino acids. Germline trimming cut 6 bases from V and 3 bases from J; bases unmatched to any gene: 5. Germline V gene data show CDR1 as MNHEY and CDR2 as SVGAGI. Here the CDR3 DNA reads TGTGCCAGCAGACTGACAGGGGGCAACAATCAGCCCCAGCATTTT. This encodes CASRLTGGNNQPQHF.

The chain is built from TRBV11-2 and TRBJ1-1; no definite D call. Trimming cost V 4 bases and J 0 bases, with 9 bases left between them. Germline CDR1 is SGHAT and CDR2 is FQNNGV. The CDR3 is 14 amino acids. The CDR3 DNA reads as TGTGCCAGCAGCTACTCAGAGGTGAACACTGAAGCTTTCTTT. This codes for CASSYSEVNTEAFF.

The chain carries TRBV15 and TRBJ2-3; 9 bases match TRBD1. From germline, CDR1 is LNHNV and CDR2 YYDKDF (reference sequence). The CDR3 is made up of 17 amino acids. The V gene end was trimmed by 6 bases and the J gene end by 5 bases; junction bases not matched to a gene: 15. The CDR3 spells CATRLIPGQGDEDTQYF. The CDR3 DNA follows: TGTGCCACCAGACTCATTCCGGGACAGGGCGATGAAGATACGCAGTATTTT.

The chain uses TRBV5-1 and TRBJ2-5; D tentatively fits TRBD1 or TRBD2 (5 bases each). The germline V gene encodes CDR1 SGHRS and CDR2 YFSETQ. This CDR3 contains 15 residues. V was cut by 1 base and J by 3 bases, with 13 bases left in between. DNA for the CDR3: TGCGCCAGCAGCTTGACGGTGGGACGGAAAGAGACCCAGTACTTC. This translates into CASSLTVGRKETQYF.

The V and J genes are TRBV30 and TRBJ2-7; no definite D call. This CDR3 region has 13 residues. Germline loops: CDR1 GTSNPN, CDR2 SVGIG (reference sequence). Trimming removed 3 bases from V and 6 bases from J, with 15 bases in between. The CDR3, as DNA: TGTGCCTGGAGACCCCCGCGGCCGGGCGAGCAGTACTTC. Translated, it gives CAWRPPRPGEQYF. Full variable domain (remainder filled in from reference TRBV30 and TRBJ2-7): SQTIHQWPATLVQPVGSPLSLECTVEGTSNPNLYWYRQAAGRGLQLLFYSVGIGQISSEVPQNLSASRPQDRQFILSSKKLLLSDSGFYLCAWRPPRPGEQYFGPGTRLTVT.

CDR3 DNA: TGCAGCGCCCGGGACGGCTCAACTAATGAAAAACTGTTTTTT. Translated: CSARDGSTNEKLFF. The gene calls are TRBV29-1 and TRBJ1-4, with D possibly being TRBD1 (5 bases). Trimming pared 7 bases from V and 0 bases from J, leaving 12 bases between. CDR1 and CDR2 (germline): SQVTM, ANQGSEA. The CDR3 contains 14 residues. The full variable domain, in which reference TRBV29-1 and TRBJ1-4 provide the parts outside the CDR3, is SAVISQKPSRDICQRGTSLTIQCQVDSQVTMMFWYRQQPGQSLTLIATANQGSEATYESGFVIDKFPISRPNLTFSTLTVSNMSPEDSSIYLCSARDGSTNEKLFFGSGTQLSVL.

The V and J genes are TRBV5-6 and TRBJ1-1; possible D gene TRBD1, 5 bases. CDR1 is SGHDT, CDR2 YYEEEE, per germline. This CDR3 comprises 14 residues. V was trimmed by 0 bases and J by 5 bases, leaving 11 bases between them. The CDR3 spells CASSLEGRRTEAFF. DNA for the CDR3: TGTGCCAGCAGCTTGGAGGGGAGAAGGACTGAAGCTTTCTTT.

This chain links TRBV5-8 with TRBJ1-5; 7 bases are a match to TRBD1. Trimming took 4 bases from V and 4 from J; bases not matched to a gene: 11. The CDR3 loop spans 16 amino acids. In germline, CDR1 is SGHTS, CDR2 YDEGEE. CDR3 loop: CASSRWAGGRNQPQHF. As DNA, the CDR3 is TGTGCCAGCAGCCGTTGGGCAGGGGGTCGAAATCAGCCCCAGCATTTT.

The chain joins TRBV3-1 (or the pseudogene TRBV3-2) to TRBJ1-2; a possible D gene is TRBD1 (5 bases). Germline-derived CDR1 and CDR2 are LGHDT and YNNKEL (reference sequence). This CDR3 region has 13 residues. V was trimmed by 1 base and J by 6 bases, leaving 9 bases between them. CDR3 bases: TGTGCCAGCAGCCAAGGGCAGGGAGATGGCTACACCTTC. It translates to CASSQGQGDGYTF.

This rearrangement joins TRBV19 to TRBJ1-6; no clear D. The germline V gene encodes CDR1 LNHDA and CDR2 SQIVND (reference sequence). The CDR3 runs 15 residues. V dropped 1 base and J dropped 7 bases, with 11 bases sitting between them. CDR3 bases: TGTGCCAGTAGTATAGCACCCGGCGTAAATTCACCCCTCCACTTT. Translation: CASSIAPGVNSPLHF.

CDR3 bases: TGTGCCAGCACCGGGACGGTGGACACTGAAGCTTTCTTT. It yields the protein CASTGTVDTEAFF. The chain carries TRBV28 and TRBJ1-1, with D perhaps TRBD1 (5 bases). Germline assignment: CDR1 MDHEN and CDR2 SYDVKM. This CDR3 is built from 13 residues. Trimming pared 7 bases from V and 3 bases from J, leaving 12 bases between. The full variable domain, rest sourced from reference TRBV28 and TRBJ1-1, is DVKVTQSSRYLVKRTGEKVFLECVQDMDHENMFWYRQDPGLGLRLIYFSYDVKMKEKGDIPEGYSVSREKKERFSLILESASTNQTSMYLCASTGTVDTEAFFGQGTRLTVV.

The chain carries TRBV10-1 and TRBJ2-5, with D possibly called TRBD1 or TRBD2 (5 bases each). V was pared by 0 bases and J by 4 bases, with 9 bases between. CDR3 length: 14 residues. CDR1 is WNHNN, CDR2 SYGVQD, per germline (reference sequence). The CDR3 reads CASSESQGVETQYF. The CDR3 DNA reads TGCGCCAGCAGTGAGTCCCAGGGAGTAGAGACCCAGTACTTC.